A selection of T cell receptor beta chains follows, all from one sample in a study of T-cell memory formation after mild COVID-19. In TCRdb, the 5' RACE reads were re-called with MiXCR into one record per CDR3 protein. There are 150,000 to 200,000 distinct CDR3 sequences in the sample; about a fifth occur only once, and 20% to 25% lies in the top ten. The sequenced sample consisted of PBMCs or a T cell subset sorted from them (not recorded which). The receptors originated from an adult woman who had mild COVID-19 (a few samples of this study predate the infection). Cell type and time point are not known. Both conserved end residues are part of each CDR3. The order of the fields is J gene, clone size, V gene, D gene, CDR3 DNA, CDR3 protein. D genes are given only for firm matches. Part of the rows lack a size; the others show once, few, many or a class for expanded clones.

TRBJ1-2,NA,TRBV7-9,NA,TGTGCCAGCAGCTTAGGAGACTATGGCTACACCTTC,CASSLGDYGYTF
TRBJ2-5,NA,TRBV5-1,TRBD1,TGCGCCAACACGACAGGGAGACAAGAGACCCAGTACTTC,CANTTGRQETQYF
TRBJ1-2,NA,TRBV7-9,NA,TGTGCCAGCAGCCCGGGAGACCCCTATGGCTACACCTTC,CASSPGDPYGYTF
TRBJ1-1,NA,TRBV27,TRBD1,TGTGCCAGCAGTACGGGGACAGGGCGTTTCGAAGCTTTCTTT,CASSTGTGRFEAFF
TRBJ2-1,many,TRBV20-1,TRBD2,TGCAGTGCTAGAGATCAGGGACTAGCGATAAATGAGCAGTTCTTC,CSARDQGLAINEQFF
TRBJ2-7,few,TRBV7-9,NA,TGTGCCAGCAGCTCCGTTGTCAGCGAGCAGTACTTC,CASSSVVSEQYF
TRBJ1-5,few,TRBV12-3/TRBV12-4,NA,TGTGCCAGCAGTTTAATTCCAGGAGGCAATCAGCCCCAGCATTTT,CASSLIPGGNQPQHF
TRBJ2-5,NA,TRBV7-3,NA,TGTGCCAGCAGCTTATACCCCAACGGACGGGATCAGGAGACCCAGTACTTC,CASSLYPNGRDQETQYF
TRBJ1-1,few,TRBV21-1,NA,TGTGCCAGCAGCAAAGCGGGCAGGGCGGTCACTGAAGCTTTCTTT,CASSKAGRAVTEAFF
TRBJ1-2,NA,TRBV29-1,TRBD1,TGCAGCGTTGAAGGACAGGGGACTAACTATGGCTACACCTTC,CSVEGQGTNYGYTF
TRBJ1-2,once,TRBV7-2,TRBD1,TGTGCCAGCAGCTTCGGGACAGAGATCTATGGCTACACCTTC,CASSFGTEIYGYTF
TRBJ1-2,NA,TRBV20-1,NA,TGCAGTGCCACGGGGGAAGGCGGCGGCTACACCTTC,CSATGEGGGYTF
TRBJ2-7,few,TRBV29-1,NA,TGCAGCGCAGGGGTTGGGTCCTACGAGCAGTACTTC,CSAGVGSYEQYF
TRBJ2-2,NA,TRBV11-3,NA,TGTGCCAGCAGCCCCTGGGGGGCCGGGGAGCTGTTTTTT,CASSPWGAGELFF
TRBJ2-2,few,TRBV6-5,NA,TGTGCCAGCAGTTACAGAGGGACCACCGGGGAGCTGTTTTTT,CASSYRGTTGELFF
TRBJ2-3,few,TRBV7-7,TRBD2,TGTGCCAGCAGCCCCGGGGGGGGTAGCACAGATACGCAGTATTTT,CASSPGGGSTDTQYF
TRBJ2-7,few,TRBV5-4,NA,TGTGCCAGCAGGGACCTGACAGCCTACGAGCAGTACTTC,CASRDLTAYEQYF
TRBJ1-1,few,TRBV19,NA,TGTGCCAGTAGTATGGGCAGGGAAGGGGGAGCTTTCTTT,CASSMGREGGAFF
TRBJ2-5,NA,TRBV15,NA,TGTGCCACCAGCAGACCCCCAGGAGTGACCCAGTACTTC,CATSRPPGVTQYF
TRBJ1-2,NA,TRBV9,NA,TGTGCCAGCAGCACCCGAGGTGGCTACACCTTC,CASSTRGGYTF
TRBJ1-1,NA,TRBV4-1,NA,TGCGCCAGCAGCCAAGGATTTACCTCTGAAGCTTTCTTT,CASSQGFTSEAFF
TRBJ2-5,NA,TRBV7-9,NA,TGTGCCAGCAGCTTAGACTGGGCCCCGAGGGCGGAGACCCAGTACTTC,CASSLDWAPRAETQYF
TRBJ2-7,NA,TRBV2,TRBD2,TGTGCCAGCGACCCCGGGACTAGCGGGAGTCGGTACGAGCAGTACTTC,CASDPGTSGSRYEQYF
TRBJ2-1,few,TRBV24-1,NA,TGTGCCACCAGTGATTGGCGACTCCTCGATGAGCAGTTCTTC,CATSDWRLLDEQFF
TRBJ2-7,NA,TRBV14,NA,TGTGCCAGCAGCCCTGCCCCCTGGAGGTACGAGCAGTACTTC,CASSPAPWRYEQYF
TRBJ1-6,few,TRBV12-3/TRBV12-4,NA,TGTGCCAGCTTCGCGGGCTTCAGCTCCTATAATTCACCCCTCCACTTT,CASFAGFSSYNSPLHF
TRBJ1-2,few,TRBV4-1,TRBD1,TGCGCCAGCAGCCAAGAAATCATAGGGGGCTCGAATGGCTACACCTTC,CASSQEIIGGSNGYTF
TRBJ1-2,NA,TRBV7-2,TRBD1,TGTGCCAGCAGCTCCGGGACAGGGAACCCCGGCTATGGCTACACCTTC,CASSSGTGNPGYGYTF
TRBJ2-7,few,TRBV20-1,TRBD1,TGCAGTACTAAGGTTAGGGGGCGCGCCGAGCAGTACTTC,CSTKVRGRAEQYF
TRBJ2-2,few,TRBV5-1,NA,TGCGCCAGCAGCTTGGTAGGAGAGAACACCGGGGAGCTGTTTTTT,CASSLVGENTGELFF
TRBJ2-5,NA,TRBV5-1,TRBD2,TGCGCCAGCAGCTTGGAGCCTAGCGGGGGGATAGAGACCCAGTACTTC,CASSLEPSGGIETQYF
TRBJ1-1,NA,TRBV7-9,NA,TGTGCCAGCAGCCAGACGGGACACCCGGCCAACACTGAAGCTTTCTTT,CASSQTGHPANTEAFF
TRBJ1-5,few,TRBV27,TRBD1,TGTGCCAGCAGTGTAGGGACAGAGAGCAATCAGCCCCAGCATTTT,CASSVGTESNQPQHF
TRBJ2-3,NA,TRBV4-3,TRBD1,TGCGCCAGCAGCCAAGACACATGGACAGGGACAGATACGCAGTATTTT,CASSQDTWTGTDTQYF
TRBJ2-7,NA,TRBV15,TRBD1,TGTGCCACCAGCAGAGATCGGGATGGGGACAGGGGCGACGAGCAGTACTTC,CATSRDRDGDRGDEQYF
TRBJ2-7,NA,TRBV4-3,NA,TGCGCCAGCAGCTCTCGGACTGACTCCTACGAGCAGTACTTC,CASSSRTDSYEQYF
TRBJ1-2,NA,TRBV5-1,NA,TGCGCCAGCAGCTTGGATTGGGTGCAGGGGCCTGGCTACACCTTC,CASSLDWVQGPGYTF
TRBJ2-7,NA,TRBV3-1,TRBD2,TGTGCCAGCAGCCCTGTAGCGGGTAGCTCCTACGAGCAGTACTTC,CASSPVAGSSYEQYF
TRBJ2-3,few,TRBV29-1,TRBD2,TGCAGCGTTGAAGATCAGGTGCGGGGGGGCCGGTCCGATACGCAGTATTTT,CSVEDQVRGGRSDTQYF
TRBJ2-7,NA,TRBV30,NA,TGTGCCTGGAGTGGAAGGGGACGGAATTCCTACGAGCAGTACTTC,CAWSGRGRNSYEQYF
TRBJ2-2,NA,TRBV6-5,NA,TGTGCCAGCAGCCTACAAAACACCGGGGAGCTGTTTTTT,CASSLQNTGELFF
TRBJ2-1,NA,TRBV9,TRBD2,TGTGCCAGCAGCGTAGAATCAGGGCTAGCGGGAGGTTCCTACAATGAGCAGTTCTTC,CASSVESGLAGGSYNEQFF
TRBJ2-1,few,TRBV2,NA,TGTGCCAGCAGTGATGCGAGTGATGAGCAGTTCTTC,CASSDASDEQFF
TRBJ2-7,NA,TRBV20-1,NA,TGCAGTGCTAGGAGCAGGGAGGGGGCTTACGAGCAGTACTTC,CSARSREGAYEQYF
TRBJ1-6,few,TRBV5-1,TRBD1,TGCGCCAGCAGCTTGTGGGTGACAGGGGATAATTCACCCCTCCACTTT,CASSLWVTGDNSPLHF
TRBJ1-5,few,TRBV7-9,NA,TGTGCCAGCAGCTTAGGGTCGGCCTATAGCAATCAGCCCCAGCATTTT,CASSLGSAYSNQPQHF
TRBJ2-7,many,TRBV9,TRBD1,TGTGCCAGCAGCCCTTGGGACAGCTCCTACGAGCAGTACTTC,CASSPWDSSYEQYF
TRBJ1-4,few,TRBV6-2/TRBV6-3,NA,TGTGCCAGCAAACAACTGGACATTCGGTCGAATGAAAAACTGTTTTTT,CASKQLDIRSNEKLFF
TRBJ1-2,few,TRBV19,TRBD1,TGTGCCGGATTTGGGGTGACAGGGAATGGCTATGGCTACACCTTC,CAGFGVTGNGYGYTF
TRBJ1-4,NA,TRBV4-1,NA,TGCGCCAGCAGCCAAGATCGGGTAAAACTGTTTTTT,CASSQDRVKLFF
TRBJ2-2,NA,TRBV2,NA,TGTGCCAGCAGTGTTTCGTATGGCGGGGGCGCCGCGAACACCGGGGAGCTGTTTTTT,CASSVSYGGGAANTGELFF
TRBJ2-7,NA,TRBV6-1,NA,TGTGCCATTCTGGCAGATTCCTCCTACGAGCAGTACTTC,CAILADSSYEQYF
TRBJ1-2,NA,TRBV24-1,NA,TGTGCCACCAGTGATCCCAAGACCGGAGACAGGGGCTACACCTTC,CATSDPKTGDRGYTF